These 8 T cell receptor beta chains were sequenced from one sample in a study of shared clonotypes between healthy human individuals. Some clones are missing from TCRdb's copy, which holds only in-frame ones; the method was immunoSEQ multiplex PCR. The sample holds a few hundred thousand clones, around 97% seen once. The sequencing sample was made of naive CD4+ T cells sorted from blood. Indicated subset: CD45RA+ positively selected. The receptors shown here come from a woman younger than 45 in good health.

The chain carries TRBV28 and TRBJ1-5, with 10 bases matching TRBD1. The germline gives CDR1 MDHEN, CDR2 SYDVKM. The CDR3 extends over 15 amino acids. The V gene end was trimmed by 10 bases and the J gene end by 7 bases; junction bases not matched to a gene: 13. The CDR3 loop is CATTPGTGVGQPQHF. CDR3 in DNA: TGTGCCACCACTCCCGGGACAGGGGTCGGGCAGCCCCAGCATTTT. The full variable domain, its missing parts supplied by reference TRBV28 and TRBJ1-5, is DVKVTQSSRYLVKRTGEKVFLECVQDMDHENMFWYRQDPGLGLRLIYFSYDVKMKEKGDIPEGYSVSREKKERFSLILESASTNQTSMYLCATTPGTGVGQPQHFGDGTRLSIL.

The chain has TRBV28 and TRBJ1-1, with 7 bases that match TRBD1. This CDR3 has 14 residues. Germline V gives CDR1 MDHEN, CDR2 SYDVKM. With 6 bases clipped from V and 1 base from J, the junction kept 5 bases outside the gene matches. CDR3 loop: CASRTGNRNTEAFF. CDR3 sequence (DNA): TGTGCCAGCAGGACAGGGAATAGGAACACTGAAGCTTTCTTT.

The rearrangement joins TRBV7-3 to TRBJ2-1; the match to TRBD2 covers 12 bases. The V gene's germline CDR1 is SGHTA and CDR2 FQGTGA. J lost 4 bases, V lost 5 bases, and 3 bases had no gene match. The CDR3 consists of 15 residues. The CDR3 DNA follows: TGTGCCAGCAGCCAAGGACTAGCGGGATACAATGAGCAGTTCTTC. The encoded protein is CASSQGLAGYNEQFF.

The genes are TRBV5-1 and TRBJ2-5; 9 nucleotides agree with TRBD1. The germline V gene encodes CDR1 SGHRS and CDR2 YFSETQ. Trimming removed 3 bases from V and 5 bases from J; junction bases left unmatched: 14. The CDR3 covers 17 residues. The CDR3, as DNA: TGCGCCAGCAGCTCCTTAACAGGGGGCCGGGTCCAGGAGACCCAGTACTTC. Encoded protein: CASSSLTGGRVQETQYF. The full variable domain, completed using reference TRBV5-1 and TRBJ2-5, is KAGVTQTPRYLIKTRGQQVTLSCSPISGHRSVSWYQQTPGQGLQFLFEYFSETQRNKGNFPGRFSGRQFSNSRSEMNVSTLELGDSALYLCASSSLTGGRVQETQYFGPGTRLLVL.

The CDR3 is CASSLEDTPVSQFF. The CDR3 DNA reads as TGCGCCAGCAGCTTGGAGGATACCCCCGTCTCGCAGTTCTTC. This chain joins TRBV5-1 and TRBJ2-1; unclear D gene. The CDR3 has 14 residues. The germline V gene encodes CDR1 SGHRS and CDR2 YFSETQ. V gave up 0 bases and J gave up 12 bases, with 16 bases separating them.

This rearrangement joins TRBV19 to TRBJ2-3; 14 positions match TRBD2. The V gene's germline CDR1 is LNHDA and CDR2 SQIVND (reference sequence). V shed 5 bases and J 6 bases; nucleotides not matched to a gene: 7. CDR3 size: 16 residues. CDR3 amino acids: CASSPSRTSGRDTQYF. Written as DNA, the CDR3 is TGTGCCAGTAGTCCCTCCCGGACTAGCGGGAGGGATACGCAGTATTTT. The full variable domain, rest sourced from reference TRBV19 and TRBJ2-3, is DGGITQSPKYLFRKEGQNVTLSCEQNLNHDAMYWYRQDPGQGLRLIYYSQIVNDFQKGDIAEGYSVSREKKESFPLTVTSAQKNPTAFYLCASSPSRTSGRDTQYFGPGTRLTVL.

In nucleotides, the CDR3 is TGTGCCTGGAGTTGGGCTAGCGGGAGTCTAGATACGCAGTATTTT. Its protein is CAWSWASGSLDTQYF. This rearrangement joins TRBV30 to TRBJ2-3; 10 bases match TRBD2. The CDR3 covers 15 residues. CDR1 is GTSNPN and CDR2 is SVGIG in the germline V gene (reference sequence). After removal of 2 bases from V and 5 bases from J, the junction contained 7 bases not matched to a gene.

The V call is TRBV25-1, the J call TRBJ2-7; 7 bases align to TRBD2. The CDR3 loop spans 17 amino acids. Per germline, CDR1 MGHDK and CDR2 SYGVNS. Trimming at V came to 2 bases and at J to 4 bases, leaving 14 bases not matched to a gene. DNA for the CDR3: TGTGCCAGCAGTGAACCCCTCTATGGACTAGAAAGGTACGAGCAGTACTTC. Its translation is CASSEPLYGLERYEQYF.